The text below deals with one TCR beta chain. Its antigen remains unidentified. The sample belongs to a study of cytomegalovirus exposure and HLA in healthy donors. Study results and limitations: Generally TCR sequences proved uncommon, though certain public TCRs appeared in numerous donors. In vitro experiments confirmed that three CMV-associated chains were specific for CMV antigens.

Among the approximately 110 subjects of the validation cohort, separate from the approximately 700-subject first cohort, were the donors. Germline CDR1 reads LNHNV; CDR2 reads YYDKDF (reference sequence). The junction had 7 bases not matched to a gene; V was cut back by 7 bases and J by 3 bases. The CDR3 length is 15 residues. The protocol was immunoSEQ multiplex PCR, while the TCRdb copy is restricted to in-frame clones and leaves out a portion. This table has about 130,000 clones, about 90% appearing once. The sequence was collected from a man aged 30-40 years in good health and CMV-seronegative. The chain has TRBV15 and TRBJ2-4; TRBD1 aligns across 9 bases. Material: PBMCs. The chain's CDR3 is CATKLRQGDKNIQYF. CDR3 coding DNA: TGTGCCACCAAACTCCGACAGGGGGACAAAAACATTCAGTACTTC. The variable domain in full, completed from reference TRBV15 and TRBJ2-4, reads DAMVIQNPRYQVTQFGKPVTLSCSQTLNHNVMYWYQQKSSQAPKLLFHYYDKDFNNEADTPDNFQSRRPNTSFCFLDIRSPGLGDTAMYLCATKLRQGDKNIQYFGAGTRLSVL.